These T cell receptor beta chains were read from a single sample in a study of blood T cells in healthy people across ages. TCRdb re-called the 5' RACE reads with MiXCR, one entry per CDR3 protein. Of about 1.4 million distinct CDR3 sequences in the sample, approximately 59% were seen once. Sequencing input: blood. These receptors were taken from a man between 18 and 29 years old in good health. Each CDR3 is given with its conserved first and last residue. The D gene is left open where the match is weak. Part of the rows lack a size; the others show once, few, many or a class for expanded clones.

CDR3 DNA: TGTGCCAGCAGTCCCCTTGGTAGGGACACTGAAGCTTTCTTT; CDR3 protein: CASSPLGRDTEAFF; clone size: .; J gene: TRBJ1-1; V gene: TRBV6-6; D gene: .
CDR3 DNA: TGCAGTGCTAAACAGGGGCTAGGTGGCTACACCTTC; CDR3 protein: CSAKQGLGGYTF; clone size: .; J gene: TRBJ1-2; V gene: TRBV20-1; D gene: TRBD1
CDR3 DNA: TGCGCCAGCCGTGCCGGACAGTCTTACAATGAGCAGTTCTTC; CDR3 protein: CASRAGQSYNEQFF; clone size: once; J gene: TRBJ2-1; V gene: TRBV5-1; D gene: .
CDR3 DNA: TGTGCCAGCAGCTTAAGTGACTCAACTAATGAAAAACTGTTTTTT; CDR3 protein: CASSLSDSTNEKLFF; clone size: .; J gene: TRBJ1-4; V gene: TRBV7-9; D gene: .
CDR3 DNA: TGTGCCAGCGTCCCGCTAGCGGGGGCGGCAGATACGCAGTATTTT; CDR3 protein: CASVPLAGAADTQYF; clone size: few; J gene: TRBJ2-3; V gene: TRBV27; D gene: TRBD2
CDR3 DNA: TGCAGTGCTAGGCTGCAGGGCGGTGGTTCACCCCTCCACTTT; CDR3 protein: CSARLQGGGSPLHF; clone size: .; J gene: TRBJ1-6; V gene: TRBV20-1; D gene: .
CDR3 DNA: TGTGCCATCAGTTTTGGACAGGCCAGTGGGGGCTACACCTTC; CDR3 protein: CAISFGQASGGYTF; clone size: .; J gene: TRBJ1-2; V gene: TRBV10-3; D gene: TRBD1
CDR3 DNA: TGTGCCAGCAGCCAAGGGCGGGGAAGCACAGATACGCAGTATTTT; CDR3 protein: CASSQGRGSTDTQYF; clone size: .; J gene: TRBJ2-3; V gene: TRBV4-2; D gene: .
CDR3 DNA: TGTGCCAGCAGTTGGGGGGTTCCCGGGGAGCTGTTTTTT; CDR3 protein: CASSWGVPGELFF; clone size: .; J gene: TRBJ2-2; V gene: TRBV12-3/TRBV12-4; D gene: .
CDR3 DNA: TGCAGTGCTGGGGACCACTATGGCTACACCTTC; CDR3 protein: CSAGDHYGYTF; clone size: .; J gene: TRBJ1-2; V gene: TRBV20-1; D gene: .
CDR3 DNA: TGTGCCAGCAGCTTAGAGGGGAACCACGAGCAGTACTTC; CDR3 protein: CASSLEGNHEQYF; clone size: few; J gene: TRBJ2-7; V gene: TRBV7-2; D gene: .
CDR3 DNA: TGTGCCAGCAGCCGGGACAGGGGGTACCAAGAGACCCAGTACTTC; CDR3 protein: CASSRDRGYQETQYF; clone size: .; J gene: TRBJ2-5; V gene: TRBV6-6; D gene: TRBD1
CDR3 DNA: TGTGCCAGCAGTTTAACTGGCCCGATGGGGGGGGGCAATCAGCCCCAGCATTTT; CDR3 protein: CASSLTGPMGGGNQPQHF; clone size: once; J gene: TRBJ1-5; V gene: TRBV12-3/TRBV12-4; D gene: .
CDR3 DNA: TGCGCCAGCAGCCACCAACTAGCGGGAGTGATGGGAGAGACCCAGTACTTC; CDR3 protein: CASSHQLAGVMGETQYF; clone size: .; J gene: TRBJ2-5; V gene: TRBV4-1; D gene: TRBD2
CDR3 DNA: TGCGCCAGCAGTGGGTCCGCGGGGACAGCAGGGTACTTC; CDR3 protein: CASSGSAGTAGYF; clone size: .; J gene: TRBJ2-7; V gene: TRBV10-2; D gene: .
CDR3 DNA: TGTGCCAGCAGTTCCCGGGACAGGAATGAGCAGTTCTTC; CDR3 protein: CASSSRDRNEQFF; clone size: .; J gene: TRBJ2-1; V gene: TRBV6-2/TRBV6-3; D gene: TRBD1
CDR3 DNA: TGTGCCAGCAGCCAATGGACTACGACAGGGGACGAGCAGTACTTC; CDR3 protein: CASSQWTTTGDEQYF; clone size: .; J gene: TRBJ2-7; V gene: TRBV3-1; D gene: TRBD1
CDR3 DNA: TGTGCCAGCAGCTTAGTGGGGGACGACAGGAAAGCTTTCTTT; CDR3 protein: CASSLVGDDRKAFF; clone size: .; J gene: TRBJ1-1; V gene: TRBV7-9; D gene: .
CDR3 DNA: TGTGCCAGCAGCGCGAGAGTGTGGGACAGCTACTCCTACGAGCAGTACTTC; CDR3 protein: CASSARVWDSYSYEQYF; clone size: few; J gene: TRBJ2-7; V gene: TRBV7-9; D gene: TRBD1
CDR3 DNA: TGTGCCAGCAGCTTATCCGGGACAGAGAACTACGAGCAGTACTTC; CDR3 protein: CASSLSGTENYEQYF; clone size: .; J gene: TRBJ2-7; V gene: TRBV7-9; D gene: TRBD1
CDR3 DNA: TGTGCCAGCAGCCCCCCCTTTACTGCCTACGAGCAGTACTTC; CDR3 protein: CASSPPFTAYEQYF; clone size: .; J gene: TRBJ2-7; V gene: TRBV12-3/TRBV12-4; D gene: .
CDR3 DNA: TGTGCCAGCAGTTACCCCCGTAAGGGAGGGTTCACAGATACGCAGTATTTT; CDR3 protein: CASSYPRKGGFTDTQYF; clone size: few; J gene: TRBJ2-3; V gene: TRBV6-6; D gene: TRBD2
CDR3 DNA: TGCGCCAGCAGCGGATACAGGGTCGAGCAGTTCTTC; CDR3 protein: CASSGYRVEQFF; clone size: .; J gene: TRBJ2-1; V gene: TRBV5-1; D gene: .
CDR3 DNA: TGTGCCAGCACAATCTCGGGGCAGAATTATGGCTACACCTTC; CDR3 protein: CASTISGQNYGYTF; clone size: .; J gene: TRBJ1-2; V gene: TRBV6-2/TRBV6-3; D gene: .